The clone carrying this TCR beta chain was observed once. This CDR3 has 15 residues. Per the germline V gene, CDR1 is SNHLY and CDR2 is FYNNEI. The V gene lost 7 bases and the J gene lost 2 bases, with 12 bases spanning the gap. Under the authors' procedure: By means of reference gene primer amplification, nucleated cell counts were estimated. Method: immunoSEQ multiplex PCR; TCRdb's copy keeps in-frame clones and lacks some. That table gives V, J and clone size, and the DNA gave D and trimming. Seen here are some 190,000 clones, about four fifths observed once, and the top ten hold approximately 6.9%. This entry is derived from a study of blood T cell repertoires in COVID-19. Overall study: Spain, Italy and the United States supplied samples that represented acute and convalescent COVID-19.

V is TRBV2 and J is TRBJ1-6; perhaps TRBD1 as D (6 bases). This receptor was obtained from a man aged 55 to 70 with acute or convalescent COVID-19. Input material: peripheral blood. The chain's CDR3 is CASTQQGPYNSPLHF. DNA of the CDR3: TGTGCCAGCACCCAACAGGGACCCTATAATTCACCCCTCCACTTT.